These 15 T cell receptor beta chains share one sample of origin, sequenced in a study of Ad26.COV2.S vaccination and SARS-CoV-2 variants. Sequencing used immunoSEQ multiplex PCR; TCRdb keeps in-frame clones, though not all of them. Among approximately 400,000 clones listed, 80% to 90% were seen once. The sample's treatment: approximately 18 received Ad26.COV2.S at low or high dose, single or two shots; 5 received placebo; per-sample allocation not given. Each sample was drawn 63 days after the first injection (of vaccine or placebo). Sequenced here: peripheral blood, sampled in a trial of Ad26.COV2.S vaccine versus placebo. Receptors were obtained from a person aged 18-65 years who received the Ad26.COV2.S COVID-19 vaccine or a placebo.

This chain links TRBV27 with TRBJ2-1; D remains ambiguous. This CDR3 spans 14 amino acids. Trimming pared 8 bases from V and 5 bases from J, leaving 16 bases between. The germline CDR1 and CDR2 sequences are MNHEY and SMNVEV (reference sequence). The CDR3 DNA follows: TGTGCCAGCGGTGGGATTCTCACCAACAATGAGCAGTTCTTC. It yields the protein CASGGILTNNEQFF.

The chain links TRBV6-5 to TRBJ1-1, with 7 nucleotides matching TRBD1. The V segment lost 7 bases and the J segment 4 bases; nucleotides outside the gene matches: 6. This CDR3 region has 13 residues. CDR1 and CDR2 (germline): MNHEY, SVGAGI. CDR3 coding DNA: TGTGCCAGCACAGAACAGGGGTCCACTGAAGCTTTCTTT. Protein: CASTEQGSTEAFF.

The CDR3 protein is CASSLGDRETNYGYTF. CDR3 DNA: TGTGCCAGCAGCTTAGGGGACAGGGAAACTAACTATGGCTACACCTTC. The V call is TRBV5-4, the J call TRBJ1-2; TRBD1 matches 9 bases. Germline CDR1 SGHNT, CDR2 YYREEE (reference sequence). CDR3 length equals 16 residues. The junction had 5 bases not matched to a gene; V was cut back by 2 bases and J by 0 bases. The entire variable domain, with the rest obtained from reference TRBV5-4 and TRBJ1-2, is as follows: ETGVTQSPTHLIKTRGQQVTLRCSSQSGHNTVSWYQQALGQGPQFIFQYYREEENGRGNFPPRFSGLQFPNYSSELNVNALELDDSALYLCASSLGDRETNYGYTFGSGTRLTVV.

The V call is TRBV3-1 (or the pseudogene TRBV3-2), the J call TRBJ2-5, with D perhaps TRBD2 (5 bases). There are 16 residues in the CDR3. Between the trimmed V and J ends, which lost 2 bases and 1 base, there was a span of 14 bases. The germline CDR1 and CDR2 sequences are LGHDT and YNNKEL (reference sequence). The CDR3 DNA is TGTGCCAGCAGCCAAAGGCGGAGAGGACTCCAAGAGACCCAGTACTTC. Its protein is CASSQRRRGLQETQYF.

The rearrangement links TRBV30 to TRBJ2-7, with D perhaps given as TRBD1 or TRBD2 (7 bases each). Trimming took off 4 bases at V and 3 bases at J, with 10 bases between the two ends. Per the germline V gene, CDR1 is GTSNPN and CDR2 is SVGIG (reference sequence). This CDR3 comprises 12 residues. The CDR3 here is CAWTGGDYEQYF. Written as DNA, the CDR3 is TGTGCCTGGACAGGGGGGGACTACGAGCAGTACTTC.

The CDR3 loop is CASSQGTNYGYTF. Written as DNA, the CDR3 is TGTGCCAGCAGCCAAGGTACTAACTATGGCTACACCTTC. This chain joins TRBV3-1 (or the pseudogene TRBV3-2) and TRBJ1-2; D gene unclear. With 1 base removed from V and 0 bases from J, the gap between germline ends came to 3 bases. CDR3 length: 13 amino acids. Germline loops: CDR1 LGHDT, CDR2 YNNKEL (reference sequence).

The chain carries TRBV29-1 and TRBJ1-2, with D uncertain. Germline lookup yields CDR1 SQVTM and CDR2 ANQGSEA. The CDR3 extends over 9 amino acids. V was cut by 3 bases and J by 7 bases, with 3 bases left in between. CDR3 in amino acids: CSVDSGYTF. The CDR3 DNA follows: TGCAGCGTTGACAGTGGCTACACCTTC. Together with reference TRBV29-1 and TRBJ1-2, the CDR3 gives the full variable domain: SAVISQKPSRDICQRGTSLTIQCQVDSQVTMMFWYRQQPGQSLTLIATANQGSEATYESGFVIDKFPISRPNLTFSTLTVSNMSPEDSSIYLCSVDSGYTFGSGTRLTVV.

The CDR3 sequence: CASRLNGLAGGTQYF. DNA for the CDR3: TGTGCCAGCAGACTAAACGGACTAGCGGGGGGTACGCAGTATTTT. This chain uses TRBV5-4 with TRBJ2-3; 14 bases agree with TRBD2. Trimming took 5 bases from V and 8 from J; bases not matched to a gene: 7. Germline CDR1 SGHNT, CDR2 YYREEE (reference sequence). The CDR3 has 15 residues. Full variable domain (outside the CDR3, taken from reference TRBV5-4 and TRBJ2-3): ETGVTQSPTHLIKTRGQQVTLRCSSQSGHNTVSWYQQALGQGPQFIFQYYREEENGRGNFPPRFSGLQFPNYSSELNVNALELDDSALYLCASRLNGLAGGTQYFGPGTRLTVL.

The count of this clone is one. The V and J genes are TRBV27 and TRBJ2-1, with D perhaps matching TRBD2 (5 bases). CDR3 length equals 15 residues. Trimming shortened V by 5 bases and J by 5 bases, and 16 bases separated the two germline ends. Germline V CDR1 and CDR2: MNHEY, SMNVEV (reference sequence). The DNA of the CDR3 is TGTGCCAGCAGTCCCAGGCTAGTGAGGGACAATGAGCAGTTCTTC. As protein: CASSPRLVRDNEQFF.

A few counts support this clone. The chain joins TRBV6-1 to TRBJ2-2; D not certain. The CDR3 has 13 residues. Deletions cut 3 bases from V and 6 bases from J, with 8 bases between. Germline V gives CDR1 MNHNS, CDR2 SASEGT. CDR3: CASSDVRAGELFF. In DNA, the CDR3 is TGTGCCAGCAGTGATGTTAGGGCCGGGGAGCTGTTTTTT.

The rearrangement joins TRBV5-1 to TRBJ1-4, with 7 bases identical to TRBD1. The CDR3 is made up of 15 amino acids. With 4 bases clipped from V and 5 bases from J, the junction kept 8 bases outside the gene matches. Germline V gene lookup returns CDR1 SGHRS and CDR2 YFSETQ. CDR3 sequence: CASSMETGINEKLFF. The CDR3 DNA sequence: TGCGCCAGCAGCATGGAGACAGGGATCAATGAAAAACTGTTTTTT.

About this clone itself: At one end, the junction sequence differs from germline, possibly due to a read error. The chain combines TRBV3-1 (or the pseudogene TRBV3-2) with TRBJ2-7; D unresolved. This CDR3 has 14 residues. Germline V gives CDR1 LGHDT, CDR2 YNNKEL (reference sequence). The CDR3 region is CASSQHETLYEQCF. The CDR3 nucleotides read TGTGCCAGCAGCCAACATGAGACTCTCTACGAGCAGTGCTTC.

This clone was picked up a small number of times. This chain uses TRBV13 with TRBJ2-1; D gene ambiguous. Per germline, CDR1 PRHDT and CDR2 FYEKMQ (reference sequence). CDR3 length: 12 residues. V lost 3 bases, J lost 10 bases, and 10 bases lay in between. CDR3 residues: CASSFPEAEQFF. Here the CDR3 DNA reads TGTGCCAGCAGCTTCCCCGAGGCAGAGCAGTTCTTC.

The rearrangement links TRBV27 to TRBJ2-1, with 10 bases fitting TRBD2. Germline CDR1 is MNHEY and CDR2 is SMNVEV (reference sequence). This CDR3 has 15 amino acids. The junction had 7 bases not matched to a gene; V was cut back by 3 bases and J by 8 bases. In DNA form, the CDR3 reads TGTGCCAGCAGTTTGACTAGCGGGTGGGTGGATGAGCAGTTCTTC. Protein product: CASSLTSGWVDEQFF.

The V gene is TRBV2, the J gene TRBJ2-3; D is perhaps TRBD1 or TRBD2 (5 bases each). Germline V CDR1 and CDR2: SNHLY, FYNNEI. Trimming took off 5 bases at V and 7 bases at J, with 34 bases between the two ends. CDR3 size: 20 residues. The CDR3, as DNA: TGTGCCAGCAGTTCACCAGGGCCCGGGACGCAGGGTCTGTGGAGTTATACGCAGTATTTT. It encodes CASSSPGPGTQGLWSYTQYF.